Below are 3 T cell receptor beta chains sequenced from a single sample in a study of T-cell reconstitution after alpha-beta-depleted transplantation in children. TCRbeta library construction was performed incorporating unique molecular identifiers. TCRdb re-analysed the PCR reads in MiXCR, keeping a single row per CDR3 protein. There are under 250,000 distinct CDR3 sequences in the sample; 20% to 30% occur only once, and about 5% lies in the top ten. Specimen: PBMCs, mostly from graft donor cells, collected 360 days after TCRalphabeta/CD19-depleted stem cell transplant. These receptors were collected from a female patient aged 2-10 years who had a stem cell transplant for congenital amegakaryocytic thrombocytopenia, so the T cells may come from the graft donor.

V is TRBV2 and J is TRBJ1-2; D gene ambiguous. CDR3 size: 13 residues. The germline gives CDR1 SNHLY, CDR2 FYNNEI. V gave up 4 bases and J gave up 4 bases, with 10 bases separating them. DNA of the CDR3: TGTGCCAGCAGTGTTAGGGATACCTATGGCTACACCTTC. This codes for CASSVRDTYGYTF.

In its sample, this clonotype was seen a few times. The J gene is TRBJ2-1, the V gene TRBV4-3; D gene ambiguous. This CDR3 spans 15 amino acids. CDR1 and CDR2 (germline): LGHNA, YSLEER. The V end lost 1 base, the J end lost 6 bases, and 13 bases lay between the germline ends. The CDR3 sequence: CASSQARYNPNEQFF. The DNA for the CDR3 is TGCGCCAGCAGCCAAGCCCGATACAACCCCAATGAGCAGTTCTTC.

Points on this clonotype: Possible read error: a much larger clone is one base away. The gene calls are TRBV2 and TRBJ2-4; D unclear. Germline-derived CDR1 and CDR2 are SNHLY and FYNNEI. V was cut by 10 bases and J by 0 bases, with 19 bases left in between. This CDR3 is built from 16 residues. The CDR3: CATSLLGSLAKNIQYF. In DNA form, the CDR3 reads TGTGCCACCAGCCTCCTTGGCTCACTAGCCAAAAACATTCAGTACTTC.